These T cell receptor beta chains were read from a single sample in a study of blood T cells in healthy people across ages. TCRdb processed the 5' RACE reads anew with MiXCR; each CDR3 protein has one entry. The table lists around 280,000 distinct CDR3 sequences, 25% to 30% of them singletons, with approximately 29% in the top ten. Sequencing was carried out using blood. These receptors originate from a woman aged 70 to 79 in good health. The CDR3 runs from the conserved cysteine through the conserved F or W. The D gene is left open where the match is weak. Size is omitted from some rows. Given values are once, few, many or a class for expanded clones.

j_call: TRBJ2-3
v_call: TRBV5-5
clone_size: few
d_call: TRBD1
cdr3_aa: CASSLQGGTDTQYF
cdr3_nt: TGTGCCAGCAGCTTGCAGGGGGGCACAGATACGCAGTATTTT

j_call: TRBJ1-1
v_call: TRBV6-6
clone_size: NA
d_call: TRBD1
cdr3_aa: CASSYSLTGKRAEAFF
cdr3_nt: TGTGCCAGCAGTTACTCCCTGACAGGGAAGAGGGCTGAAGCTTTCTTT

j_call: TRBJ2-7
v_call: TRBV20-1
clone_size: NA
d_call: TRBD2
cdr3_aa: CSSGTSGYEQYF
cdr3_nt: TGCAGTTCAGGGACTAGCGGTTACGAGCAGTACTTC

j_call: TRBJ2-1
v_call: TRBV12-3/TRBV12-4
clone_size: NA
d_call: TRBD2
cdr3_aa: CASSQGLAGTEQFF
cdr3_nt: TGTGCCAGCAGCCAAGGTCTAGCGGGGACTGAGCAGTTCTTC

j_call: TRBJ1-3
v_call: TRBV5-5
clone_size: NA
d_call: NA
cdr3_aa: CASSLQGRGHSGNTIYF
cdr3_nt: TGTGCCAGCAGCTTGCAGGGACGGGGGCACTCTGGAAACACCATATATTTT

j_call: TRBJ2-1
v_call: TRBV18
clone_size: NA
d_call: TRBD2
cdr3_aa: CASSPRGTSGTNEQFF
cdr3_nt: TGTGCCAGCTCACCACGGGGAACTAGCGGGACCAACGAGCAGTTCTTC

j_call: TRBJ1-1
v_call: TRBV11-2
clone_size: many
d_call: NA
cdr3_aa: CASSLTQTSNPSRNTEAFF
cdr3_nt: TGTGCCAGCAGCTTGACACAGACCAGCAATCCAAGCCGAAACACTGAAGCTTTCTTT

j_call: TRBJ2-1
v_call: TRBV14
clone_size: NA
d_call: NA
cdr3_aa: CASSLGTSDYNEQFF
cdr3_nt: TGTGCCAGCAGCCTCGGGACTTCCGACTACAATGAGCAGTTCTTC

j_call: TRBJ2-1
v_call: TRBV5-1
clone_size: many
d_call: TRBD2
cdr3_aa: CASSSEGTSGSGEQFF
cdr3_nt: TGCGCCAGCAGCTCTGAAGGGACTAGCGGGAGCGGGGAGCAGTTCTTC

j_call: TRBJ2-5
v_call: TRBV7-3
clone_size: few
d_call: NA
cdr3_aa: CASSPSCVF
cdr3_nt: TGTGCCAGCAGCCCTAGTTGCGTCTTC

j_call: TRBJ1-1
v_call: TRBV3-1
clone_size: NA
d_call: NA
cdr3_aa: CASSHFPDTEAFF
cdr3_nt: TGTGCCAGCAGCCATTTCCCCGACACTGAAGCTTTCTTT